This T cell receptor beta chain came from a study of T cells after yellow fever vaccination. Study-wide context: The fractions with low cell numbers were processed using SMART-Seq v4 Ultra Low Input.

Study outcomes and limitations: Booster samples showed a return of most primary-vaccination clones (around 96% CD4, approximately 90% CD8).

Universal primer sites and UMIs were introduced during 5'RACE template-switching synthesis of TCR cDNA. TCRdb itself ran the 5' RACE reads through MiXCR, one entry per CDR3 protein. Found here are 100,000 to 150,000 distinct CDR3 sequences, roughly 7.9% of them singletons; the top ten hold around 2.6%. The V segment lost 8 bases and the J segment 5 bases; nucleotides outside the gene matches: 7. The CDR3 sequence is 14 residues long. This clonotype was counted a few times. The antigen is undetermined. This specimen consisted of CD4+ T cells sorted from PBMCs, obtained roughly seven weeks after the first yellow fever vaccination. The chain carries TRBV12-3 or TRBV12-4 and TRBJ1-1; 11 nucleotides align to TRBD1. The sequence derives from a young man who received the YFV17D yellow fever vaccine. This CDR3 reads CASRRTGGSTEAFF. The CDR3 bases are TGTGCCAGCCGAAGGACAGGGGGCTCGACTGAAGCTTTCTTT.